These 18 T cell receptor beta chains originate from one sample sequenced in a study of identical twins. TCRdb reanalysed the 5' RACE reads using MiXCR and keeps one entry per CDR3 protein. The repertoire consists of 200,000 to 250,000 distinct CDR3 sequences, with roughly a tenth occurring once and the leading ten covering about a tenth. The specimen was memory T cells sorted from blood. Source of these receptors: a man aged 45-60 years in good health.

This clonotype occurred a few times. V and J are TRBV5-1 and TRBJ2-7; D not certain. Germline V gives CDR1 SGHRS, CDR2 YFSETQ. This CDR3 is built from 12 residues. V shed 7 bases and J shed 3 bases, with 11 bases lying between them. The CDR3 DNA reads TGCGCCAGCTCAATTTACGGCTACGAGCAGTACTTC. It codes for CASSIYGYEQYF. The entire variable domain, with the rest obtained from reference TRBV5-1 and TRBJ2-7, is as follows: KAGVTQTPRYLIKTRGQQVTLSCSPISGHRSVSWYQQTPGQGLQFLFEYFSETQRNKGNFPGRFSGRQFSNSRSEMNVSTLELGDSALYLCASSIYGYEQYFGPGTRLTVT.

This chain connects TRBV3-1 to TRBJ1-2; possibly TRBD1 for D (5 bases). The V end was cut by 5 bases, the J end by 3 bases, with 16 bases between. The CDR3 extends over 15 amino acids. CDR1 and CDR2 from the germline V gene are LGHDT and YNNKEL (reference sequence). CDR3 region: CASSVGSNRYYGYTF. DNA for the CDR3: TGTGCCAGCAGCGTCGGGAGCAACAGGTACTATGGCTACACCTTC.

This clonotype was counted at least ten times. The chain couples TRBV6-1 to TRBJ2-1; 8 positions match TRBD2. The CDR3 length is 14 residues. Germline assignment: CDR1 MNHNS and CDR2 SASEGT. V shed 6 bases, J shed 8 bases, and the junction held 9 bases outside the gene matches. CDR3 loop: CASSRSGSSYEQFF. The CDR3 DNA reads as TGTGCCAGCAGCCGAAGCGGGAGTAGCTATGAGCAGTTCTTC.

This clonotype was picked up a small number of times. The chain has TRBV20-1 and TRBJ2-7; tentative D call: TRBD2 (6 bases). The CDR3 is 12 residues long. Germline V gene sequence: CDR1 DFQATT, CDR2 SNEGSKA (reference sequence). V dropped 6 bases and J dropped 0 bases, with 9 bases sitting between them. CDR3 coding DNA: TGCAGTGCAGGACTATTCTCCTACGAGCAGTACTTC. It yields the protein CSAGLFSYEQYF.

The chain uses TRBV4-3 and TRBJ2-3; 7 bases are shared with TRBD1. The V gene's germline CDR1 is LGHNA and CDR2 YSLEER. V lost 0 bases and J lost 2; bases outside the gene matches: 5. The CDR3 runs 16 residues. The DNA for the CDR3 is TGCGCCAGCAGCCAAGATTTGGGACAGTCCACAGATACGCAGTATTTT. Protein: CASSQDLGQSTDTQYF.

The rearrangement uses TRBV5-5 and TRBJ2-5; no definite D call. The CDR3 runs 14 residues. Trimming removed 4 bases from V and 7 bases from J, with 17 bases in between. Germline-derived CDR1 and CDR2 are SGHKS and YYEKEE (reference sequence). CDR3 sequence (DNA): TGTGCCAGCAGCCTGACTTGGCCCTCAGGGACCCAGTACTTC. It translates to CASSLTWPSGTQYF.

This clonotype was observed a few times. The chain combines TRBV4-1 with TRBJ2-5, with 13 bases lining up with TRBD2. The CDR3 runs to 15 residues. V was clipped by 4 bases and J by 9 bases; unmatched bases: 8. The germline gives CDR1 MGHRA, CDR2 YSYEKL. This CDR3 is CASSPIGLAGVAQYF. CDR3 nucleotide sequence: TGCGCCAGCAGCCCGATTGGACTAGCGGGGGTCGCCCAGTACTTC.

This clonotype came up many times. V and J are TRBV7-2 and TRBJ2-5; 7 positions match TRBD2. Germline V gene sequence: CDR1 SGHTA, CDR2 FQGNSA. V shed 5 bases and J 5 bases; nucleotides not matched to a gene: 14. This CDR3 is 16 amino acids long. The CDR3, as DNA: TGTGCCAGCAGCCGTTCCCGGACTAGTATCATTGAGACCCAGTACTTC. It is translated as CASSRSRTSIIETQYF.

CDR3 coding DNA: TGTGCCAGCAGCCAACGGGAGAGTTCGGTTGGCTACACCTTC. Translating it yields CASSQRESSVGYTF. V usage is TRBV3-1 and J usage is TRBJ1-2; no reliable D call. Germline V gene data show CDR1 as LGHDT and CDR2 as YNNKEL (reference sequence). The CDR3 consists of 14 residues. Trimming cost V 2 bases and J 7 bases, with 14 bases left between them.

The chain carries TRBV12-3 or TRBV12-4 and TRBJ2-2; TRBD1 is a possible D gene (7 bases). The CDR3 is 14 residues long. Between the trimmed V and J ends, which lost 6 bases and 5 bases, there was a span of 13 bases. Written as DNA, the CDR3 is TGTGCCAGCAGCCCCCAGGGGGGAACCGGGGAGCTGTTTTTT. Its protein product is CASSPQGGTGELFF.

This clonotype was picked up many times. The V call is TRBV9, the J call TRBJ2-7, with 9 positions matching TRBD2. The CDR3 totals 15 residues. The V gene's germline CDR1 is SGDLS and CDR2 YYNGEE. V shed 4 bases, J shed 7 bases, and the junction held 12 bases outside the gene matches. CDR3 amino acids: CASSPLLAGDGEQYF. The CDR3 DNA reads TGTGCCAGCAGCCCCCTTTTAGCGGGAGATGGTGAGCAGTACTTC.

This clonotype has more than one count but fewer than ten. The chain uses TRBV5-4 and TRBJ1-1, with 11 bases lining up with TRBD1. Trimming removed 7 bases from V and 4 bases from J; junction bases left unmatched: 0. Germline V CDR1 and CDR2: SGHNT, YYREEE (reference sequence). This CDR3 spans 12 amino acids. The CDR3 loop is CASGTGGTEAFF. CDR3 nucleotides: TGTGCCAGCGGGACAGGGGGCACTGAAGCTTTCTTT.

This chain joins TRBV29-1 and TRBJ1-1; D not certain. V dropped 3 bases and J dropped 1 base, with 6 bases sitting between them. Germline CDR1 and CDR2: SQVTM and ANQGSEA. The CDR3 has 12 residues. In DNA form, the CDR3 reads TGCAGCGTTGATAGCACGAACACTGAAGCTTTCTTT. Its protein product is CSVDSTNTEAFF.

Many counts were recorded for this clonotype. The chain combines TRBV9 with TRBJ2-5, with a weak D call TRBD2 (6 bases). V shed 6 bases and J shed 1 base, with 16 bases lying between them. In germline, CDR1 is SGDLS, CDR2 YYNGEE. The CDR3 is 15 residues long. CDR3 loop: CASTLWGGGQETQYF. CDR3 nucleotides: TGTGCCAGCACCCTTTGGGGAGGCGGCCAAGAGACCCAGTACTTC.

Worth noting for this clonotype: With a much larger clone just one base away, this may be a read error. This likely comes from a read error, as the CDR3 has no conserved phenylalanine or tryptophan at its end. V gene TRBV28 combines with J gene TRBJ2-4; no definite D call. Germline assignment: CDR1 MDHEN and CDR2 SYDVKM. The CDR3 runs to 14 residues. V dropped 4 bases and J dropped 2 bases, with 9 bases sitting between them. The CDR3 is CASSSLGTKNIQYL. The DNA of the CDR3 is TGTGCCAGCAGTTCGCTAGGGACCAAAAACATTCAGTACTTA.

This clonotype was counted a few times. The chain is built from TRBV5-1 and TRBJ1-6, with D perhaps TRBD1 (5 bases). There are 14 residues in the CDR3. The V end was cut by 1 base, the J end by 9 bases, with 11 bases between. Germline assignment: CDR1 SGHRS and CDR2 YFSETQ. The CDR3 loop is CASSLRGASSPLHF. The CDR3 nucleotides read TGCGCCAGCAGCTTGAGGGGCGCAAGTTCACCCCTCCACTTT.

This clonotype was seen repeatedly, ten times or more. The chain recombines TRBV4-2 with TRBJ2-5, with a weak D call TRBD2 (6 bases). V lost 1 base to trimming and J lost 5 bases, with 11 bases between them. Germline-derived CDR1 and CDR2 are LGHNA and YNFKEQ. CDR3 size: 14 residues. The chain's CDR3 is CASSQAGEGETQYF. The CDR3 DNA follows: TGTGCCAGCAGCCAAGCGGGAGAGGGGGAGACCCAGTACTTC.

This clonotype has just a few counts. This chain connects TRBV6-1 to TRBJ1-1; no clear D. V was cut by 3 bases and J by 1 base, with 9 bases left in between. CDR1 MNHNS and CDR2 SASEGT come from the germline V gene. This CDR3 is 14 amino acids long. CDR3 DNA: TGTGCCAGCAGTGAGCGTGAGGGGAACACTGAAGCTTTCTTT. Encoded protein: CASSEREGNTEAFF.